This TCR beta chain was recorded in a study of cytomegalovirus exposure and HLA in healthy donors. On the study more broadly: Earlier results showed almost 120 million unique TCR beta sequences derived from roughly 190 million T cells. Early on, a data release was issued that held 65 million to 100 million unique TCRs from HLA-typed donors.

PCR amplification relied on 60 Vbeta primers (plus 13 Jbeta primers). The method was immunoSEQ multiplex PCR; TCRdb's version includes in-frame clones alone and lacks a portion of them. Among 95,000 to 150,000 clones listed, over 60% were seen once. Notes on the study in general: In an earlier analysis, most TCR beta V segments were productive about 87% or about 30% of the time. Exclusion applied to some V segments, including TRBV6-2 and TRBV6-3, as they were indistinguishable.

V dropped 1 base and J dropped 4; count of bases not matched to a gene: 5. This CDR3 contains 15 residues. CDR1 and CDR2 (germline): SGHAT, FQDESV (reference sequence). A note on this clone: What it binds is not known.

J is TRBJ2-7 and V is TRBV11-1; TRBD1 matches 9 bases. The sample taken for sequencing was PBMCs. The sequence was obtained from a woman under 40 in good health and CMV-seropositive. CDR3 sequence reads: CASSLGGGQGYEQYF. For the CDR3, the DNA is TGTGCCAGCAGCTTAGGAGGAGGACAGGGGTACGAGCAGTACTTC. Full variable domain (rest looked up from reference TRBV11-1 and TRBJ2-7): EAEVAQSPRYKITEKSQAVAFWCDPISGHATLYWYRQILGQGPELLVQFQDESVVDDSQLPKDRFSAERLKGVDSTLKIQPAELGDSAMYLCASSLGGGQGYEQYFGPGTRLTVT.